This passage covers 9 T cell receptor beta chains from one sample sequenced in a study of human T cells and chemical hapten exposure. A single record per CDR3 protein comes from TCRdb applying MiXCR to the RACE reads. The sample holds some 350,000 distinct CDR3 sequences; about 7% are singletons and the top ten take 8.4%. Documented time point: patch test 1, 2 weeks after DPC sensitization. Treatment noted: therapeutic diphenylcyclopropenone sensitization with weekly scalp DPC. The source material was whole blood, sampled in connection with sensitization to the hapten diphenylcyclopropenone (DPC). The receptor source for this set is a woman between 18 and 30 years old with alopecia areata. Some clones in this sample may be carry-over from other donors' samples.

The chain has TRBV20-1 and TRBJ2-3, with D perhaps matching TRBD2 (5 bases). This CDR3 is 16 amino acids long. Trimming took 6 bases from V and 1 from J, leaving 20 bases between them. The germline V gene has CDR1 DFQATT and CDR2 SNEGSKA (reference sequence). CDR3 sequence (DNA): TGCAGTGCCGATAGCCCTGTTGGGGAGCGCACAGATACGCAGTATTTT. The encoded protein is CSADSPVGERTDTQYF.

This clonotype was observed at least ten times. V is TRBV15 and J is TRBJ1-5, with D possibly being TRBD1 (6 bases). The CDR3 sequence is 15 residues long. Looked up from germline, CDR1 is LNHNV and CDR2 is YYDKDF (reference sequence). V dropped 1 base and J dropped 6 bases, with 13 bases sitting between them. The CDR3 loop reads CATSRGGGLSQPQHF. For the CDR3, the DNA is TGTGCCACCAGCAGAGGAGGGGGGTTGAGTCAGCCCCAGCATTTT.

CDR3 loop: CASSQDRGTGLNSPLHF. In DNA, the CDR3 is TGCGCCAGCAGCCAAGATCGGGGGACAGGCTTAAATTCACCCCTCCACTTT. V and J are TRBV4-3 and TRBJ1-6; 8 positions match TRBD1. The CDR3 has 17 amino acids. Per germline, CDR1 LGHNA and CDR2 YSLEER. After removal of 0 bases from V and 7 bases from J, the junction contained 8 bases not matched to a gene.

The gene calls are TRBV7-6 and TRBJ1-1; 10 bases agree with TRBD1. The V and J ends lost 1 base and 0 bases, in that order; junction bases with no gene match: 2. This CDR3 is built from 16 residues. The germline V gene encodes CDR1 SGHVS and CDR2 FNYEAQ. The CDR3 spells CASSLGQGAMNTEAFF. As DNA, the CDR3 is TGTGCCAGCAGCTTAGGACAGGGGGCGATGAACACTGAAGCTTTCTTT. The full variable domain, completed using reference TRBV7-6 and TRBJ1-1, is GAGVSQSPRYKVTKRGQDVALRCDPISGHVSLYWYRQALGQGPEFLTYFNYEAQQDKSGLPNDRFSAERPEGSISTLTIQRTEQRDSAMYRCASSLGQGAMNTEAFFGQGTRLTVV.

This clonotype turned up a few times. The chain employs TRBV20-1 and TRBJ2-7; 7 positions match TRBD2. Germline CDR1 reads DFQATT; CDR2 reads SNEGSKA (reference sequence). The CDR3 is made up of 14 amino acids. V shed 6 bases and J 6 bases; nucleotides not matched to a gene: 14. The CDR3: CSAGMPTSASEQYF. The CDR3 bases are TGCAGTGCGGGAATGCCAACTAGCGCGTCCGAGCAGTACTTC.

The V and J genes are TRBV6-2 or TRBV6-3 and TRBJ1-1; D unresolved. The CDR3 is 11 amino acids. Trimming pared 6 bases from V and 5 bases from J, leaving 7 bases between. CDR1 is MNHEY and CDR2 is SVGEGT in the germline V gene. CDR3 in amino acids: CASSERTEAFF. The DNA for the CDR3 is TGTGCCAGCAGCGAGAGAACTGAAGCTTTCTTT.

This clonotype came up a few times. This rearrangement joins TRBV21-1 to TRBJ2-4; the table's D call of TRBD1 was not tested on the DNA. TRBV21-1 is reported as a pseudogene. The CDR3 is 16 amino acids. The CDR3 loop reads CASSRSTGGDKNIQYF. In DNA, the CDR3 is TGTGCCAGCAGCCGCTCTACAGGGGGCGACAAAAACATTCAGTACTTC.

This clonotype came up many times. V and J are TRBV7-9 and TRBJ2-6; 11 nucleotides align to TRBD1. The germline V gene has CDR1 SEHNR and CDR2 FQNEAQ (reference sequence). The CDR3 has 18 residues. V shed 5 bases, J shed 0 bases, and the junction held 6 bases outside the gene matches. Here the CDR3 DNA reads TGTGCCAGCAGCCCAGGACAGGGGGCCTCCTCTGGGGCCAACGTCCTGACTTTC. It translates to CASSPGQGASSGANVLTF.

Worth noting for this clonotype: One end of the junction is discordant with germline, which a read error may explain. The J gene is TRBJ1-6, the V gene TRBV4-2; the match to TRBD1 covers 12 bases. The CDR3 covers 15 residues. Germline CDR1 reads LGHNA; CDR2 reads YNFKEQ. The CDR3 is CVSSQGDRGLSPLHF. CDR3 sequence (DNA): TGTGTCAGCAGCCAGGGGGACAGGGGGCTTTCACCCCTCCACTTT.